Listed here are 11 T cell receptor beta chains from one sample, sequenced in a study of blood T cell repertoires in COVID-19. Clones were read by immunoSEQ multiplex PCR, and TCRdb kept only the in-frame ones, dropping some. The repertoire has 200,000 to 250,000 clones, about 90% of them found once; the top ten carry about 2.9%. Sequencing was carried out using peripheral blood. These receptor sequences come from a woman in her thirties who had recovered from COVID-19.

This clone was seen ten or more times. The J gene is TRBJ2-5, the V gene TRBV27; TRBD2 matches at 9 bases. Germline V lookup: CDR1 MNHEY, CDR2 SMNVEV (reference sequence). Germline trimming cut 2 bases from V and 1 base from J; bases unmatched to any gene: 2. This CDR3 region has 15 residues. The CDR3 bases are TGTGCCAGCAGTTTAGCGGGGGGGCTCCAAGAGACCCAGTACTTC. It is translated as CASSLAGGLQETQYF.

The gene calls are TRBV7-9 and TRBJ2-2, with 8 bases fitting TRBD2. CDR3 length equals 15 residues. Per the germline V gene, CDR1 is SEHNR and CDR2 is FQNEAQ (reference sequence). Trimming at V came to 6 bases and at J to 5 bases, leaving 8 bases not matched to a gene. For the CDR3, the DNA is TGTGCCAGCAGTGTAAGCGGGGGAAGAACCGGGGAGCTGTTTTTT. The encoded protein is CASSVSGGRTGELFF.

The chain couples TRBV10-3 to TRBJ2-7, with D maybe TRBD2 (5 bases). The CDR3 sequence is 12 residues long. V dropped 2 bases and J dropped 3 bases, with 5 bases sitting between them. Germline-derived CDR1 and CDR2 are ENHRY and SYGVKD. The CDR3 spells CAISEAGYEQYF. In nucleotides, the CDR3 is TGTGCCATCAGTGAGGCGGGCTACGAGCAGTACTTC.

This chain uses TRBV5-5 with TRBJ2-5, with 13 bases aligning to TRBD2. This CDR3 is 16 amino acids long. Germline trimming cut 2 bases from V and 1 base from J; bases unmatched to any gene: 2. CDR1 and CDR2 (germline): SGHKS, YYEKEE (reference sequence). The CDR3 nucleotides read TGTGCCAGCAGCTTTGGACTAGCGGGGGTCCAAGAGACCCAGTACTTC. It yields the protein CASSFGLAGVQETQYF.

This chain links TRBV10-3 with TRBJ1-1, with D unresolved. The CDR3 has 15 amino acids. V gave up 4 bases and J gave up 4 bases, with 16 bases separating them. Germline lookup yields CDR1 ENHRY and CDR2 SYGVKD. This CDR3 is CAISASSAPGTEAFF. CDR3 nucleotide sequence: TGTGCCATCAGTGCTTCCTCCGCACCGGGCACTGAAGCTTTCTTT.

The chain is built from TRBV10-1 and TRBJ1-6; D may be TRBD1 (6 bases). The CDR3 consists of 22 residues. The V gene's germline CDR1 is WNHNN and CDR2 SYGVQD (reference sequence). Trimming left V 7 bases short and J 3 bases short, with 34 bases between. CDR3 sequence (DNA): TGCGCCAGCAACCCGGGGGGTGAGGACAGCCATACCTTCGGGTACTATAATTCACCCCTCCACTTT. It specifies CASNPGGEDSHTFGYYNSPLHF.

The chain combines TRBV12-5 with TRBJ2-7, with D possibly TRBD1 on 6 matching bases. Germline values: CDR1 LGHNT, CDR2 FRNRAP. The CDR3 spans 14 residues. V was clipped by 5 bases and J by 6 bases, with 17 bases between them. CDR3 protein: CASGIRDIVGEQYF. The DNA for the CDR3 is TGTGCTAGTGGTATCCGGGACATCGTGGGCGAGCAGTACTTC.

The chain recombines TRBV30 with TRBJ2-7; 9 nucleotides align to TRBD1. From germline, CDR1 is GTSNPN and CDR2 SVGIG (reference sequence). The CDR3 is 14 residues long. Trimming took 1 base from V and 4 from J; bases not matched to a gene: 5. CDR3 bases: TGTGCCTGGAGTGCCCTCGACAGGGGGTACGAGCAGTACTTC. Translating it yields CAWSALDRGYEQYF.

The chain has TRBV21-1 and TRBJ2-7; the table's D call, TRBD1, has no DNA check behind it. TRBV21-1 counts as a pseudogene. The CDR3 extends over 16 amino acids. CDR3 residues: CASSKDRDRVVWEQYF. The DNA for the CDR3 is TGTGCCAGCAGCAAAGATCGAGACAGGGTGGTTTGGGAGCAGTACTTC.

The chain links TRBV30 to TRBJ2-2, with 9 bases fitting TRBD1. V dropped 3 bases and J dropped 2; count of bases not matched to a gene: 1. The V gene's germline CDR1 is GTSNPN and CDR2 SVGIG (reference sequence). The CDR3 covers 14 residues. This CDR3 reads CAWRDRGNTGELFF. Written as DNA, the CDR3 is TGTGCCTGGAGGGACAGGGGTAACACCGGGGAGCTGTTTTTT.

This sequence joins TRBV12-5 and TRBJ2-1, with 10 bases lining up with TRBD2. The germline gives CDR1 LGHNT, CDR2 FRNRAP. The CDR3 loop spans 16 amino acids. Trimming at V came to 2 bases and at J to 9 bases, leaving 10 bases not matched to a gene. CDR3 region: CASGLRSGGARTEQFF. CDR3 nucleotides: TGTGCTAGTGGTTTGAGAAGCGGGGGGGCCAGGACTGAGCAGTTCTTC.